Below are 23 T cell receptor beta chains sequenced from a single sample in a study of T-cell reconstitution after alpha-beta-depleted transplantation in children (dated by TCRdb to between 2015 and 2016). Library preparation employed PCR. Sequencing relied on an Illumina HiSeq 2500. TCR library preparation used molecular barcoding, with unique molecular identifiers applied to normalize quantification of the TCRbeta repertoire. TCRdb redid the processing of the public reads, applying fastp at Q25 and MiXCR, and retained in-frame beta chains. Each entry merges the rows of one CDR3 protein and shows their most common DNA and genes. This sample gives hundreds of thousands of distinct CDR3 sequences in total; about a tenth of them show up just once. In total, the top ten clones hold roughly 9.1% of the sample. Sample: PBMCs from the stem cell graft donor, taken from the stem cell graft. The receptors come from a human donor who donated a stem cell graft to a child with SCID.

This clonotype was counted ten times or more. The rearrangement links TRBV11-2 to TRBJ2-5; the D is unclear. CDR3 length equals 13 residues. Looked up from germline, CDR1 is SGHAT and CDR2 is FQNNGV. V lost 1 base and J lost 5, with 8 bases in between. This chain's CDR3 is CASSLGVSETQYF. The DNA for the CDR3 is TGTGCCAGCAGCTTAGGAGTTTCGGAGACCCAGTACTTC. The whole variable domain, filled in from reference TRBV11-2 and TRBJ2-5, reads EAGVAQSPRYKIIEKRQSVAFWCNPISGHATLYWYQQILGQGPKLLIQFQNNGVVDDSQLPKDRFSAERLKGVDSTLKIQPAKLEDSAVYLCASSLGVSETQYFGPGTRLLVL.

This clonotype was counted a single time. V usage is TRBV10-3 and J usage is TRBJ2-1, with 10 bases fitting TRBD2. With V trimmed by 6 bases and J by 8 bases, 16 bases remained unmatched. Germline values: CDR1 ENHRY, CDR2 SYGVKD. CDR3 size: 17 residues. CDR3 amino acids: CAISSGLAGVSSDEQFF. CDR3 DNA: TGTGCCATCAGCTCTGGGCTAGCGGGGGTTTCGTCAGATGAGCAGTTCTTC.

The rearrangement joins TRBV23-1 to TRBJ2-2, with 10 bases lining up with TRBD2. TRBV23-1 has ORF status, its function being uncertain. Unmatched junction bases numbered 15, after V lost 2 bases and J lost 9 bases. This CDR3 spans 18 amino acids. CDR3 DNA sequence: TGCGCCAGCAGTCAAGGGACTAGCGTGGGGGAGGAAAAAAGGGAGCTGTTTTTT. The encoded protein is CASSQGTSVGEEKRELFF.

This clonotype occurred many times. This rearrangement joins TRBV5-6 to TRBJ2-1; 8 positions agree with TRBD1. The CDR3 is 17 amino acids. The trim removed 0 bases at V and 0 bases at J, leaving 5 bases unmatched. Per germline, CDR1 SGHDT and CDR2 YYEEEE. The chain's CDR3 is CASSLDTGGSSYNEQFF. The DNA of the CDR3 is TGTGCCAGCAGCTTGGATACAGGGGGAAGCTCCTACAATGAGCAGTTCTTC.

The chain couples TRBV12-3 or TRBV12-4 to TRBJ2-1; possible D gene TRBD2, 5 bases. CDR3 length equals 15 residues. The V end was cut by 3 bases, the J end by 8 bases, with 17 bases between. CDR3 protein: CASSFFRSFSDEQFF. The CDR3 DNA sequence: TGTGCCAGCAGTTTCTTTAGGTCCTTTAGCGATGAGCAGTTCTTC.

The rearrangement links TRBV10-3 to TRBJ2-3; 8 bases fit TRBD2. This CDR3 contains 14 residues. The V segment lost 7 bases and the J segment 4 bases; nucleotides outside the gene matches: 7. Germline loops: CDR1 ENHRY, CDR2 SYGVKD. CDR3: CAIKAGGIADTQYF. CDR3 bases: TGTGCCATCAAGGCGGGGGGCATTGCAGATACGCAGTATTTT.

This rearrangement joins TRBV5-1 to TRBJ2-7, with 7 nucleotides matching TRBD1. CDR1 is SGHRS, CDR2 YFSETQ, per germline. Trimming removed 2 bases from V and 3 bases from J; junction bases left unmatched: 5. The length of the CDR3 is 14 residues. The CDR3 DNA reads as TGCGCCAGCAGCTTAACCGGGACAGACTACGAGCAGTACTTC. Encoded protein: CASSLTGTDYEQYF.

This clonotype came up a few times. The rearrangement links TRBV2 to TRBJ2-1; D might be TRBD2 (5 bases). The CDR3 extends over 14 amino acids. Trimming removed 6 bases from V and 1 base from J, with 10 bases in between. Germline CDR1 is SNHLY and CDR2 is FYNNEI. This CDR3 reads CASSTPGSYNEQFF. The DNA for the CDR3 is TGTGCCAGCAGCACCCCGGGGTCCTACAATGAGCAGTTCTTC.

The chain has TRBV29-1 and TRBJ1-1; TRBD1 is a possible D gene (5 bases). Germline CDR1 and CDR2: SQVTM and ANQGSEA. This CDR3 comprises 10 residues. V was clipped by 7 bases and J by 7 bases, with 10 bases between them. CDR3 loop: CSALGDEAFF. As DNA, the CDR3 is TGCAGCGCTCTAGGGGATGAAGCTTTCTTT.

This clonotype was detected a few times. The V gene is TRBV5-1, the J gene TRBJ2-7; no definite D call. There are 16 residues in the CDR3. V lost 1 base and J 0 bases, leaving 14 bases between the germline ends. Germline lookup yields CDR1 SGHRS and CDR2 YFSETQ. This chain's CDR3 is CASSLRMVMGSYEQYF. The CDR3 DNA follows: TGCGCCAGCAGCTTGAGAATGGTCATGGGCTCCTACGAGCAGTACTTC.

This clonotype showed up many times. The rearrangement links TRBV12-3 or TRBV12-4 to TRBJ1-5; 8 nucleotides agree with TRBD1. The CDR3 is made up of 14 amino acids. V lost 5 bases and J lost 2; bases outside the gene matches: 2. The CDR3 nucleotides are TGTGCCAGCAGTGGGACAGGCGGCAATCAGCCCCAGCATTTT. Translated, it gives CASSGTGGNQPQHF.

The CDR3 DNA reads TGTGCCAGCAGCGAAACAGGGGGCCTGAACAATGAGCAGTTCTTC. Protein: CASSETGGLNNEQFF. The V and J genes are TRBV9 and TRBJ2-1; 9 bases are shared with TRBD1. CDR3 length: 15 residues. The germline CDR1 and CDR2 sequences are SGDLS and YYNGEE. V shed 3 bases and J 5 bases; nucleotides not matched to a gene: 6.

Notes on this clonotype: This could be a read error, since a much larger clone is one nucleotide away. The rearrangement joins TRBV5-1 to TRBJ2-1; TRBD2 aligns across 7 bases. Germline V gene sequence: CDR1 SGHRS, CDR2 YFSETQ. The CDR3 totals 15 residues. CDR3 DNA: TGCGCCATCAGCTCTAGCGGCAGCTCCTACAATGAGCAGTTCTTC. It specifies CAISSSGSSYNEQFF.

The V call is TRBV7-2, the J call TRBJ1-4; tentative D call: TRBD1 (6 bases). The CDR3 has 17 amino acids. Germline values: CDR1 SGHTA, CDR2 FQGNSA. The V end was cut by 2 bases, the J end by 0 bases, with 13 bases between. CDR3 protein: CASSLWGQKTTNEKLFF. The DNA for the CDR3 is TGTGCCAGCAGCTTATGGGGGCAGAAGACAACTAATGAAAAACTGTTTTTT.

This clonotype has a count of ten or more. The chain employs TRBV12-3 or TRBV12-4 and TRBJ2-3, with D uncertain. Deletions cut 1 base from V and 0 bases from J, with 8 bases between. This CDR3 is 15 amino acids long. Here the CDR3 reads CASSLGGWSTDTQYF. In nucleotides, the CDR3 is TGTGCCAGCAGTTTAGGTGGCTGGAGCACAGATACGCAGTATTTT.

The J gene is TRBJ2-5, the V gene TRBV6-1; 8 bases match TRBD2. Germline-derived CDR1 and CDR2 are MNHNS and SASEGT. V shed 2 bases and J 2 bases; nucleotides not matched to a gene: 4. The CDR3 contains 15 residues. This chain's CDR3 is CASSEQRGTQETQYF. The DNA of the CDR3 is TGTGCCAGCAGTGAACAGCGGGGGACACAAGAGACCCAGTACTTC.

Note on this clonotype: A junction boundary mismatches the germline segment, possibly from a read error. This sequence joins TRBV5-1 and TRBJ2-5, with no clear D. Per the germline V gene, CDR1 is SGHRS and CDR2 is YFSETQ. The CDR3 runs 11 residues. In nucleotides, the CDR3 is TGCACCAGCAGCTTGATTGAGACCCAGTACTTC. Translation: CTSSLIETQYF.

In its sample, this clonotype was seen a few times. V and J are TRBV20-1 and TRBJ1-1; possible D gene TRBD1, 5 bases. The V and J ends lost 3 bases and 4 bases respectively, with 12 bases between them. CDR1 and CDR2 (germline): DFQATT, SNEGSKA (reference sequence). CDR3 length: 13 residues. CDR3 nucleotide sequence: TGCAGTGCTAGTGGCAGGGAGGCCACTGAAGCTTTCTTT. Amino acid sequence: CSASGREATEAFF.

This clonotype occurred many times. The J gene is TRBJ2-2, the V gene TRBV5-1, with unresolved D. V lost 4 bases, J lost 5 bases, and 21 bases lay in between. Germline assignment: CDR1 SGHRS and CDR2 YFSETQ. This CDR3 contains 17 residues. The CDR3 DNA is TGCGCCAGCAGCCTGGGAACGTCCAGCGTGGGAACCGGGGAGCTGTTTTTT. As protein: CASSLGTSSVGTGELFF.

The CDR3 region is CASNLLGDTQYF. The DNA for the CDR3 is TGTGCCAGCAACCTCTTGGGTGATACGCAGTATTTT. The rearrangement joins TRBV19 to TRBJ2-3; D gene unclear. Trimming left V 9 bases short and J 6 bases short, with 13 bases between. Germline V gene data show CDR1 as LNHDA and CDR2 as SQIVND (reference sequence). CDR3 length: 12 amino acids.

This rearrangement joins TRBV5-1 to TRBJ2-3; D assignment may be TRBD1 or TRBD2 (5 bases each). Germline V gene sequence: CDR1 SGHRS, CDR2 YFSETQ. CDR3 size: 14 residues. V lost 6 bases and J 5 bases, leaving 16 bases between the germline ends. The CDR3 nucleotides are TGCGCCAGCAAAGACCCCGGGGCGAAAGATACGCAGTATTTT. It is translated as CASKDPGAKDTQYF.

This chain joins TRBV20-1 and TRBJ1-2; D is unclear. Trimming shortened V by 6 bases and J by 0 bases, and 17 bases separated the two germline ends. The germline V gene encodes CDR1 DFQATT and CDR2 SNEGSKA (reference sequence). The CDR3 is 15 residues long. The CDR3 bases are TGCAGTGCGCCCCTACGGACGGAAACTAACTATGGCTACACCTTC. Protein: CSAPLRTETNYGYTF.

The table lists this clonotype with a count of one. This chain uses TRBV19 with TRBJ2-2; the match to TRBD2 covers 10 bases. CDR3 length: 15 amino acids. CDR1 and CDR2 from the germline V gene are LNHDA and SQIVND (reference sequence). With 6 bases clipped from V and 2 bases from J, the junction kept 3 bases outside the gene matches. The CDR3 DNA is TGTGCCAGTAGGGCTAGCGGGAGAAACACCGGGGAGCTGTTTTTT. Protein: CASRASGRNTGELFF.